Shown below are 31 T cell receptor beta chains from a single sample sequenced in a study of PD-1 blockade in classical Hodgkin lymphoma. Libraries were prepared by immunoSEQ multiplex PCR; TCRdb keeps only in-frame clonotypes and omits some of them. Of about 7,800 clones in the sample, about 76% were seen once. Time point noted: cycle 4 day 1 (C4D1), after more than 5 weeks of nivolumab. With no exception, relapse followed autologous stem cell transplantation in all patients, and brentuximab vedotin exposure varied. Thawed PBMCs were the source of CD8+ T cells, obtained through magnetic negative selection. The source was CD8+ T cells from blood, collected before the fourth cycle of nivolumab. The source is a human donor with classical Hodgkin lymphoma.

The V gene is TRBV7-2, the J gene TRBJ1-3; D unclear. The V end was cut by 1 base, the J end by 0 bases, with 7 bases between. The germline V gene has CDR1 SGHTA and CDR2 FQGNSA. The CDR3 is 15 amino acids. CDR3 protein: CASSLGRSSGNTIYF. CDR3 DNA sequence: TGTGCCAGCAGCTTAGGACGGTCCTCTGGAAACACCATATATTTT.

J is TRBJ2-3 and V is TRBV11-2, with 7 bases that match TRBD1. This CDR3 contains 15 residues. Germline loops: CDR1 SGHAT, CDR2 FQNNGV. V dropped 5 bases and J dropped 5; count of bases not matched to a gene: 10. The CDR3 region is CASSPRTGLRDTQYF. The CDR3 DNA reads as TGTGCCAGCAGCCCACGGACAGGACTTCGAGATACGCAGTATTTT.

In nucleotides, the CDR3 is TGTGCCAGCAGGGGACAGGGGTACACCGGGGAGCTGTTTTTT. This sequence encodes CASRGQGYTGELFF. This chain connects TRBV27 to TRBJ2-2; the match to TRBD1 covers 10 bases. Germline assignment: CDR1 MNHEY and CDR2 SMNVEV (reference sequence). The CDR3 has 14 amino acids. Germline trimming cut 6 bases from V and 3 bases from J; bases unmatched to any gene: 1.

CDR3 coding DNA: TGTGCCAGCAGCCCCTGGACAGGGAAGGCCAAAAACATTCAGTACTTC. Translated: CASSPWTGKAKNIQYF. The chain uses TRBV4-2 and TRBJ2-4, with 8 bases lining up with TRBD1. This CDR3 region has 16 residues. Germline V lookup: CDR1 LGHNA, CDR2 YNFKEQ. J lost 1 base, V lost 4 bases, and 6 bases had no gene match.

The chain is built from TRBV2 and TRBJ1-1, with 7 nucleotides matching TRBD1. CDR1 is SNHLY and CDR2 is FYNNEI in the germline V gene. V dropped 7 bases and J dropped 0; count of bases not matched to a gene: 14. The CDR3 covers 17 residues. The CDR3 spells CASTLYRDRPLNTEAFF. CDR3 nucleotides: TGTGCCAGCACGCTTTACCGGGACAGACCTTTGAACACTGAAGCTTTCTTT. Combining the CDR3 with reference TRBV2 and TRBJ1-1 gives the whole variable domain EPEVTQTPSHQVTQMGQEVILRCVPISNHLYFYWYRQILGQKVEFLVSFYNNEISEKSEIFDDQFSVERPDGSNFTLKIRSTKLEDSAMYFCASTLYRDRPLNTEAFFGQGTRLTVV.

The chain has TRBV11-2 and TRBJ1-1; D is unclear. The V gene's germline CDR1 is SGHAT and CDR2 FQNNGV. Deletions cut 5 bases from V and 0 bases from J, with 10 bases between. The CDR3 extends over 14 amino acids. The CDR3: CASSARAVNTEAFF. CDR3 sequence (DNA): TGTGCCAGCAGCGCCCGGGCTGTGAACACTGAAGCTTTCTTT. The full variable domain, with the rest looked up from reference TRBV11-2 and TRBJ1-1, is EAGVAQSPRYKIIEKRQSVAFWCNPISGHATLYWYQQILGQGPKLLIQFQNNGVVDDSQLPKDRFSAERLKGVDSTLKIQPAKLEDSAVYLCASSARAVNTEAFFGQGTRLTVV.

V and J are TRBV5-4 and TRBJ2-7; maybe TRBD2 (5 bases). The CDR3 is 16 residues long. The V end was cut by 3 bases, the J end by 1 base, with 17 bases between. From germline, CDR1 is SGHNT and CDR2 YYREEE (reference sequence). The CDR3 sequence is CASSWGASAASYEQYF. For the CDR3, the DNA is TGTGCCAGCAGCTGGGGAGCGAGCGCAGCGTCCTACGAGCAGTACTTC.

The CDR3 DNA is TGTGCCAGCAGTTACTCGAAGCTTCCCTACAATGAGCAGTTCTTC. This translates into CASSYSKLPYNEQFF. The chain recombines TRBV6-6 with TRBJ2-1; D is unclear. Trimming left V 0 bases short and J 2 bases short, with 8 bases between. The CDR3 has 15 amino acids. Looked up from germline, CDR1 is MNHNY and CDR2 is SVGAGI (reference sequence).

This chain links TRBV28 with TRBJ2-7; maybe TRBD2 (6 bases). Trimming left V 7 bases short and J 0 bases short, with 25 bases between. Germline-derived CDR1 and CDR2 are MDHEN and SYDVKM. The CDR3 is 18 residues long. In nucleotides, the CDR3 is TGTGCCAGCACCCAACATGGGGGGAATTACAGCTTCTCCTACGAGCAGTACTTC. Its protein product is CASTQHGGNYSFSYEQYF.

The chain recombines TRBV6-1 with TRBJ2-7, with 11 nucleotides matching TRBD1. The CDR3 has 15 amino acids. Germline V gene sequence: CDR1 MNHNS, CDR2 SASEGT. V lost 2 bases and J lost 4; bases outside the gene matches: 4. As DNA, the CDR3 is TGTGCCAGCAGTGAAACCGGGACAGGGGGTTACGAGCAGTACTTC. This sequence encodes CASSETGTGGYEQYF.

This chain's CDR3 is CASSPGQGNLLSGNTIYF. CDR3 DNA sequence: TGTGCCAGCAGCCCCGGACAGGGGAATCTCCTCTCTGGAAACACCATATATTTT. The chain is built from TRBV7-9 and TRBJ1-3; 9 nucleotides line up with TRBD1. V shed 5 bases and J 0 bases; nucleotides not matched to a gene: 11. The CDR3 consists of 18 residues. Germline V gene sequence: CDR1 SEHNR, CDR2 FQNEAQ (reference sequence).

The chain combines TRBV5-6 with TRBJ2-7; TRBD2 is a possible D gene (5 bases). The CDR3 extends over 14 amino acids. With 2 bases removed from V and 1 base from J, the gap between germline ends came to 10 bases. Germline V gene lookup returns CDR1 SGHDT and CDR2 YYEEEE. The CDR3 nucleotides are TGTGCCAGCAGCTTCGGGATAGGTTCCTACGAGCAGTACTTC. It codes for CASSFGIGSYEQYF.

This clone has just one count. The V gene is TRBV4-1, the J gene TRBJ1-1; TRBD1 is a possible D gene (6 bases). V lost 0 bases and J lost 0, with 11 bases in between. Germline CDR1 and CDR2: MGHRA and YSYEKL. The CDR3 has 16 residues. The DNA for the CDR3 is TGCGCCAGCAGCCAAGACAGGGGACTCATGAACACTGAAGCTTTCTTT. It encodes CASSQDRGLMNTEAFF.

Only a few counts were recorded for this clone. This chain links TRBV6-5 with TRBJ2-1, with D hard to call. There are 14 residues in the CDR3. CDR1 MNHEY and CDR2 SVGAGI come from the germline V gene. Trimming removed 5 bases at V and 9 bases at J, with 17 bases between. The CDR3 sequence: CASSPTGPWGEQFF. The CDR3 bases are TGTGCCAGCAGTCCGACTGGTCCCTGGGGTGAGCAGTTCTTC.

This clone was observed a handful of times. The gene calls are TRBV27 and TRBJ2-7, with D tentatively TRBD2 (6 bases). This CDR3 spans 18 amino acids. V was cut by 6 bases and J by 2 bases, with 26 bases left in between. CDR1 is MNHEY and CDR2 is SMNVEV in the germline V gene (reference sequence). CDR3 region: CASSEARGRSRDPYEQYF. The CDR3 nucleotides are TGTGCCAGCAGCGAGGCGCGGGGTAGGAGCAGGGATCCCTACGAGCAGTACTTC.

The chain carries TRBV27 and TRBJ1-2, with D unclear. The V gene lost 2 bases and the J gene lost 10 bases, with 23 bases spanning the gap. Per germline, CDR1 MNHEY and CDR2 SMNVEV (reference sequence). The CDR3 has 16 amino acids. The DNA of the CDR3 is TGTGCCAGCAGTTTAGAATGGGCAGGTCGGTTGGAGACCTACACCTTC. Encoded protein: CASSLEWAGRLETYTF.

The gene calls are TRBV5-4 and TRBJ2-1, with 11 bases fitting TRBD2. The germline V gene has CDR1 SGHNT and CDR2 YYREEE (reference sequence). The CDR3 loop spans 15 amino acids. V lost 1 base and J lost 7; bases outside the gene matches: 4. This CDR3 reads CASSLLTSGINEQFF. CDR3 bases: TGTGCCAGCAGCTTGTTGACTAGCGGGATTAATGAGCAGTTCTTC. The whole variable domain, remainder taken from reference TRBV5-4 and TRBJ2-1, is ETGVTQSPTHLIKTRGQQVTLRCSSQSGHNTVSWYQQALGQGPQFIFQYYREEENGRGNFPPRFSGLQFPNYSSELNVNALELDDSALYLCASSLLTSGINEQFFGPGTRLTVL.

This chain uses TRBV10-3 with TRBJ1-1; 7 bases match TRBD1. Germline V lookup: CDR1 ENHRY, CDR2 SYGVKD. V was clipped by 4 bases and J by 4 bases; unmatched bases: 6. CDR3 length: 14 residues. CDR3 in amino acids: CAISVAGGATEAFF. CDR3 in DNA: TGTGCCATCAGTGTGGCAGGGGGTGCCACTGAAGCTTTCTTT.

This clone occurred once. The chain joins TRBV28 to TRBJ2-5, with 13 bases identical to TRBD2. The germline CDR1 and CDR2 sequences are MDHEN and SYDVKM. The length of the CDR3 is 16 residues. The V segment lost 1 base and the J segment 5 bases; nucleotides outside the gene matches: 4. DNA for the CDR3: TGTGCCAGCAGTTTATTACTAGCGGGGGGGCGGGAGACCCAGTACTTC. It codes for CASSLLLAGGRETQYF. Looking up the rest from reference TRBV28 and TRBJ2-5 gives the full variable domain: DVKVTQSSRYLVKRTGEKVFLECVQDMDHENMFWYRQDPGLGLRLIYFSYDVKMKEKGDIPEGYSVSREKKERFSLILESASTNQTSMYLCASSLLLAGGRETQYFGPGTRLLVL.

In the case of this clone: One end of the junction is discordant with germline, which a read error may explain. J is TRBJ1-2 and V is TRBV29-1, with TRBD1 as a possible D gene (6 bases). Germline CDR1 reads SQVTM; CDR2 reads ANQGSEA. CDR3 length: 19 residues. The CDR3 sequence is CSVAFPRGTRNPRNFGYTF. As DNA, the CDR3 is TGCAGCGTTGCCTTCCCCCGCGGGACACGGAACCCACGTAACTTTGGCTACACCTTC. Based on the CDR3 plus reference TRBV29-1 and TRBJ1-2, the full variable domain is SAVISQKPSRDICQRGTSLTIQCQVDSQVTMMFWYRQQPGQSLTLIATANQGSEATYESGFVIDKFPISRPNLTFSTLTVSNMSPEDSSIYLCSVAFPRGTRNPRNFGYTFGSGTRLTVV.

This chain connects TRBV6-5 to TRBJ1-5; D is possibly TRBD1 (5 bases). The ends were cut back, 0 bases at V and 1 base at J, with 7 bases in the middle. The CDR3 length is 15 residues. In germline, CDR1 is MNHEY, CDR2 SVGAGI. The CDR3 nucleotides read TGTGCCAGCAGTTACTCTGGGGCCAGCAATCAGCCCCAGCATTTT. Translated: CASSYSGASNQPQHF.

CDR3: CASSPLWARKAREYEQYF. CDR3 coding DNA: TGTGCCAGCTCACCACTTTGGGCCCGGAAGGCGCGGGAGTACGAGCAGTACTTC. This sequence joins TRBV18 and TRBJ2-7, with 7 bases fitting TRBD2. Losses at the gene ends were 1 base for V and 4 bases for J; bases not matched to a gene: 16. Germline CDR1 KGHSH, CDR2 LQKENI. This CDR3 region has 18 residues.

CDR3: CATTTGNGYTF. The CDR3, as DNA: TGTGCCACCACTACAGGCAATGGCTACACCTTC. The V call is TRBV19, the J call TRBJ1-2; D is possibly TRBD1 (5 bases). CDR1 and CDR2 from the germline V gene are LNHDA and SQIVND (reference sequence). The length of the CDR3 is 11 residues. V was shortened by 10 bases and J by 6 bases, with 12 bases between the two germline ends.

The gene calls are TRBV7-2 and TRBJ2-7, with TRBD1 matching over 8 bases. CDR3 length equals 14 residues. Germline V CDR1 and CDR2: SGHTA, FQGNSA. V lost 4 bases and J lost 2; bases outside the gene matches: 4. The CDR3 DNA sequence: TGTGCCAGCAGCTCGTGGACAGGGCCCTACGAGCAGTACTTC. Its protein product is CASSSWTGPYEQYF.

This clone has only a few counts. The J gene is TRBJ2-2, the V gene TRBV4-1, with TRBD2 identical over 10 bases. The CDR3 runs 17 residues. V shed 0 bases, J shed 7 bases, and the junction held 8 bases outside the gene matches. Germline V lookup: CDR1 MGHRA, CDR2 YSYEKL. CDR3 sequence reads: CASSQEGLAGEDGELFF. The CDR3 DNA follows: TGCGCCAGCAGCCAAGAAGGGCTAGCGGGAGAGGACGGGGAGCTGTTTTTT.

As to this clone: The junction does not match germline at one end; this may be a read error. The sample carries other DNA sequences with the same CDR3. The chain is built from TRBV7-9 and TRBJ2-7; D is uncertain. The CDR3 is 15 residues long. CDR1 is SEHNR, CDR2 FQNEAQ, per germline (reference sequence). CDR3 sequence reads: CASSSPILNSYEQYF. The CDR3 nucleotides read TGTGCTAGCAGCTCCCCGATACTGAACTCCTACGAGCAGTACTTC.

The V and J genes are TRBV5-8 and TRBJ2-7; D gene uncertain. The V gene's germline CDR1 is SGHTS and CDR2 YDEGEE. The V and J ends lost 0 bases and 5 bases respectively, with 18 bases between them. This CDR3 has 16 residues. The CDR3 loop is CASSLGGSVPINEQYF. The CDR3 nucleotides read TGTGCCAGCAGCTTGGGTGGGTCGGTCCCAATAAACGAGCAGTACTTC.

This clone was observed a handful of times. This chain connects TRBV28 to TRBJ2-7; D assignment may be TRBD1 or TRBD2 (5 bases each). V shed 8 bases and J shed 2 bases, with 16 bases lying between them. Germline CDR1 is MDHEN and CDR2 is SYDVKM. The CDR3 has 14 amino acids. The CDR3 bases are TGTGCCAGCTCCTTTGGGACGTACACCTACGAGCAGTACTTC. Its translation is CASSFGTYTYEQYF.

This sequence joins TRBV9 and TRBJ2-7; D gene uncertain. V lost 3 bases and J 2 bases, leaving 15 bases between the germline ends. The CDR3 has 15 amino acids. Germline values: CDR1 SGDLS, CDR2 YYNGEE. The CDR3 DNA reads as TGTGCCAGCAGCGCCGACGGTGCCAGACCCTACGAGCAGTACTTC. It is translated as CASSADGARPYEQYF.

The chain has TRBV7-7 and TRBJ2-1; D might be TRBD1 (6 bases). The CDR3 loop spans 16 amino acids. With 2 bases removed from V and 0 bases from J, the gap between germline ends came to 11 bases. Germline V gene data show CDR1 as SSHAT and CDR2 as FNYEAQ (reference sequence). CDR3 residues: CASSLRDTSSYNEQFF. As DNA, the CDR3 is TGTGCCAGCAGCTTACGGGACACGAGCTCCTACAATGAGCAGTTCTTC.

The rearrangement links TRBV27 to TRBJ2-3; a weak D match, TRBD2 (5 bases). In germline, CDR1 is MNHEY, CDR2 SMNVEV (reference sequence). The length of the CDR3 is 16 residues. Between the trimmed V and J ends, which lost 3 bases and 1 base, there was a span of 14 bases. The CDR3 DNA sequence: TGTGCCAGCAGTTTTTGGTGGGAGTGGGGCACAGATACGCAGTATTTT. As protein: CASSFWWEWGTDTQYF.